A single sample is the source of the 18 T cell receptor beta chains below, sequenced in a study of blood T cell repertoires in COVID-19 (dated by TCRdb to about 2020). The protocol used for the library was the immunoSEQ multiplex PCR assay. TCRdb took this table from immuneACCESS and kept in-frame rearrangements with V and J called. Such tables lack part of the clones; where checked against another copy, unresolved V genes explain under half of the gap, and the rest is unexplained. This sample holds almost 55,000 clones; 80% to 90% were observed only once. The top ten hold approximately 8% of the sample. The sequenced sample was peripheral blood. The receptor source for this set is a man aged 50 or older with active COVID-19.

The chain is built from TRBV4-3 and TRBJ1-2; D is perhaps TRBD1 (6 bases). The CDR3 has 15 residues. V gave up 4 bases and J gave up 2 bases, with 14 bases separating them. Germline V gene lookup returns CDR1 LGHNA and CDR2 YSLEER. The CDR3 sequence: CASSRTGTPNYGYTF. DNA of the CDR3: TGCGCCAGCAGCCGCACCGGGACACCAAACTATGGCTACACCTTC.

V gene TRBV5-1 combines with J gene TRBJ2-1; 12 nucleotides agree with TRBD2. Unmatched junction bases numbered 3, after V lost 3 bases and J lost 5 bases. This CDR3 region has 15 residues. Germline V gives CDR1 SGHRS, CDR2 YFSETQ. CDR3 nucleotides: TGCGCCAGCAGCTCCCGGACTAGCGGGGACAATGAGCAGTTCTTC. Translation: CASSSRTSGDNEQFF.

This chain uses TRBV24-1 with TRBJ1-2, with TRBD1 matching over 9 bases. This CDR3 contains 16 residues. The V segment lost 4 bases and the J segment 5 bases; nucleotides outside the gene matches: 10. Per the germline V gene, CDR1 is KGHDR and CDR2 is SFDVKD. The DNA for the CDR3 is TGTGCCACCAGTGACCTAACCGGGACAGGGTTTTATGGCTACACCTTC. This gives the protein CATSDLTGTGFYGYTF.

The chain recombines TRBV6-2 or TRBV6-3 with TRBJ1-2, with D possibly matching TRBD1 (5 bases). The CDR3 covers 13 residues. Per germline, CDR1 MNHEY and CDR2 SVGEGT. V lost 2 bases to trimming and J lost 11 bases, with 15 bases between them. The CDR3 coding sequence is TGTGCCAGCAGTTACACATATCAGGGCGGTTACACCTTC. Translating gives CASSYTYQGGYTF.

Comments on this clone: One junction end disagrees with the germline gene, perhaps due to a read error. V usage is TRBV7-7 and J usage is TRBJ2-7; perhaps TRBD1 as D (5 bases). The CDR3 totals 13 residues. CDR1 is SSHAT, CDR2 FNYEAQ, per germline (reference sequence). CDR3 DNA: TGTGCTAGCAGCTTACAGGCCGGCTACGAGCAGTACTTC. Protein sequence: CASSLQAGYEQYF.

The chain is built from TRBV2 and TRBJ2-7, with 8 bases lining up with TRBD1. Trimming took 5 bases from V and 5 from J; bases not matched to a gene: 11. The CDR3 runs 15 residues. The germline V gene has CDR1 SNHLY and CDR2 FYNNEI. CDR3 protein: CASSIGTGSTNEQYF. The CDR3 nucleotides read TGTGCCAGCAGTATAGGGACAGGATCGACTAACGAGCAGTACTTC.

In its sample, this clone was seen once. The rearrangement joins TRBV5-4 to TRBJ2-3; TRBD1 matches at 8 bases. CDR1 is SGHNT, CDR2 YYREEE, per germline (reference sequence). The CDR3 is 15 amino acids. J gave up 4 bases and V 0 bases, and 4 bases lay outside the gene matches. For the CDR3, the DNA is TGTGCCAGCAGCTTGGACAGGGGGGTTTCAGATACGCAGTATTTT. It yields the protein CASSLDRGVSDTQYF.

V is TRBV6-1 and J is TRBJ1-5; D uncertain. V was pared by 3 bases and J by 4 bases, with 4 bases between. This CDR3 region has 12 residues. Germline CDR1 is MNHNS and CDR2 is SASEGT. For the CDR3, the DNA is TGTGCCAGCAGTGATCGTAATCAGCCCCAGCATTTT. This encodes CASSDRNQPQHF.

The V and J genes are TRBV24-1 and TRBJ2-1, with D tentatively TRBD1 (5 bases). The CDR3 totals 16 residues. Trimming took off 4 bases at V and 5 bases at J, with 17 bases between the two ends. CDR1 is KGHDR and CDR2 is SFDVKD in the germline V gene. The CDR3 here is CATSDQGLDVNNEQFF. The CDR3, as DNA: TGTGCCACCAGTGACCAGGGCTTAGACGTCAACAATGAGCAGTTCTTC.

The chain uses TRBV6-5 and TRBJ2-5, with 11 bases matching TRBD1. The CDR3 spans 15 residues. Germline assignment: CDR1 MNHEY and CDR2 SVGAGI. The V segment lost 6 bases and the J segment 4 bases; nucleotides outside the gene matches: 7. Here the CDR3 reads CASSFGTGGLETQYF. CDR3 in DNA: TGTGCCAGCAGCTTCGGGACAGGGGGATTAGAGACCCAGTACTTC.

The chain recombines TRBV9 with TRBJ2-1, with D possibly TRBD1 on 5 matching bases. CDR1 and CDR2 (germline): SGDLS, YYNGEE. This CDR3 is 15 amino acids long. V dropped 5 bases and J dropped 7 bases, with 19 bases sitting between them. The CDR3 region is CASSRGGQGSNEQFF. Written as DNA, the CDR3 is TGTGCCAGCAGTCGCGGCGGTCAGGGCTCAAATGAGCAGTTCTTC.

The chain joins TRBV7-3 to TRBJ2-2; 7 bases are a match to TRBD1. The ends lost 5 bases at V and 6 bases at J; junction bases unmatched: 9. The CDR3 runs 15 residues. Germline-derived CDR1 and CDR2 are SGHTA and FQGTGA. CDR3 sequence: CASSIRQGSSGELFF. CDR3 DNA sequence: TGTGCCAGCAGCATCAGACAGGGAAGTTCCGGGGAGCTGTTTTTT. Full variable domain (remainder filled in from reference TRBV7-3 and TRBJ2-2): GAGVSQTPSNKVTEKGKYVELRCDPISGHTALYWYRQSLGQGPEFLIYFQGTGAADDSGLPNDRFFAVRPEGSVSTLKIQRTERGDSAVYLCASSIRQGSSGELFFGEGSRLTVL.

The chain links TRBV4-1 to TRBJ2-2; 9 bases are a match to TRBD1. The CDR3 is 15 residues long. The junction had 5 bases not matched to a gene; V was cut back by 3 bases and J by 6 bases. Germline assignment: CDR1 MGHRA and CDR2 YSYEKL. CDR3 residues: CASSQTGTGSGELFF. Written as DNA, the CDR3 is TGCGCCAGCAGCCAGACCGGGACAGGGTCCGGGGAGCTGTTTTTT.

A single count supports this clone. The CDR3: CASSLAGVPTGELFF. The CDR3 bases are TGTGCCAGCAGTTTAGCGGGAGTTCCCACCGGGGAGCTGTTTTTT. V usage is TRBV2 and J usage is TRBJ2-2, with 9 positions matching TRBD2. Germline loops: CDR1 SNHLY, CDR2 FYNNEI. The CDR3 totals 15 residues. V was pared by 5 bases and J by 4 bases, with 5 bases of the junction left unmatched.

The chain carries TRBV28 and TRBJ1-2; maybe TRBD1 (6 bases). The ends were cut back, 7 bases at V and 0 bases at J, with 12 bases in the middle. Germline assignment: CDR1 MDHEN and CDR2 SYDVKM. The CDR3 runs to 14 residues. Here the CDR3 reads CASTTGPTNYGYTF. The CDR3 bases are TGTGCCAGCACAACAGGGCCCACTAACTATGGCTACACCTTC.

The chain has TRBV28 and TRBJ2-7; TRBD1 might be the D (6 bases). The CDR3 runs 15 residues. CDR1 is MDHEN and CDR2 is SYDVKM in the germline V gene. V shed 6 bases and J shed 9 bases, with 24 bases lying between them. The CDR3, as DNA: TGTGCCAGCAGGCCTCCACAGGGACCCCATCAGAGGCAGTACTTC. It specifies CASRPPQGPHQRQYF.

The CDR3 nucleotides are TGTGCCAGCAGTGACCAACCGCTCCTAGCGGGAGGGCCAATCCAAGAGACCCAGTACTTC. Translating gives CASSDQPLLAGGPIQETQYF. The V and J genes are TRBV6-1 and TRBJ2-5; 12 bases line up with TRBD2. The V segment lost 3 bases and the J segment 1 base; nucleotides outside the gene matches: 15. The CDR3 has 20 residues. Germline assignment: CDR1 MNHNS and CDR2 SASEGT.

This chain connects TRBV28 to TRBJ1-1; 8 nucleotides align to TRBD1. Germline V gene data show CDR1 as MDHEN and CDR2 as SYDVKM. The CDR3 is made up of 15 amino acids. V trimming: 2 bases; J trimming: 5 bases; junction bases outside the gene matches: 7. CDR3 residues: CASSLPGGGRTEAFF. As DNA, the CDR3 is TGTGCCAGCAGTTTACCAGGGGGCGGCCGTACTGAAGCTTTCTTT.